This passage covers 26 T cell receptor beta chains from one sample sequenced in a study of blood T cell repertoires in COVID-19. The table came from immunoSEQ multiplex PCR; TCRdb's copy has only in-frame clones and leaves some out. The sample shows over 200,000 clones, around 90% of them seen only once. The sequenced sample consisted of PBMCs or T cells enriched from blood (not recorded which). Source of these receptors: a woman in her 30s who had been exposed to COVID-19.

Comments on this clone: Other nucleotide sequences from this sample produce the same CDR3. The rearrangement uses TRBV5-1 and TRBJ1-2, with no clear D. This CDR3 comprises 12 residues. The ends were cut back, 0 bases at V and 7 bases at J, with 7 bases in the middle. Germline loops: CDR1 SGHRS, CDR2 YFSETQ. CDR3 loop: CASSLARGGYTF. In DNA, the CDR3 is TGCGCCAGCAGCTTGGCCCGGGGTGGCTACACCTTC.

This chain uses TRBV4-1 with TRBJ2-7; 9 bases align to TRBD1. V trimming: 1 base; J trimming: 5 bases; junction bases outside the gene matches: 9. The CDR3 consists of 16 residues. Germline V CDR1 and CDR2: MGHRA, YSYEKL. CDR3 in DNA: TGCGCCAGCAGCCAAGGACGGGGACAGGGATTCAACGAGCAGTACTTC. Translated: CASSQGRGQGFNEQYF.

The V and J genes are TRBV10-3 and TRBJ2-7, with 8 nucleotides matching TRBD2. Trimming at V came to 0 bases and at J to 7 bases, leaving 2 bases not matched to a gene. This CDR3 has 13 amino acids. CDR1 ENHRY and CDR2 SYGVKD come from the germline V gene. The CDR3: CAISESSGGEQYF. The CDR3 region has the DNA TGTGCCATCAGTGAGTCAAGCGGGGGAGAGCAGTACTTC.

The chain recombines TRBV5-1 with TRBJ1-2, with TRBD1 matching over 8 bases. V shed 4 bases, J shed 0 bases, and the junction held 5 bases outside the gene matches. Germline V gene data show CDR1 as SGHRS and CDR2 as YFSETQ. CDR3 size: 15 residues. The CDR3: CASSQRTGPNYGYTF. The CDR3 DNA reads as TGCGCCAGCAGCCAGCGGACAGGGCCTAACTATGGCTACACCTTC.

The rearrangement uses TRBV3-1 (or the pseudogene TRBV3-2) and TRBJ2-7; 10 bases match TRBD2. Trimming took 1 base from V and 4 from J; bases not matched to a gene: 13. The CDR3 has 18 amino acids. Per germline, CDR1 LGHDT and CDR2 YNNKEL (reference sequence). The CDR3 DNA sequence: TGTGCCAGCAGCCAAGGGATAGCGGGAGGCGTAAGGAGGTACGAGCAGTACTTC. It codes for CASSQGIAGGVRRYEQYF.

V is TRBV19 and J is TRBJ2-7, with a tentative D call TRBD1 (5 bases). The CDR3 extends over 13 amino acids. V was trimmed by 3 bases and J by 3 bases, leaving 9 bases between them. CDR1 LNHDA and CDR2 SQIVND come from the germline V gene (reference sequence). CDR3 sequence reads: CASSMDGHYEQYF. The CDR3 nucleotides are TGTGCCAGTAGTATGGATGGACACTACGAGCAGTACTTC.

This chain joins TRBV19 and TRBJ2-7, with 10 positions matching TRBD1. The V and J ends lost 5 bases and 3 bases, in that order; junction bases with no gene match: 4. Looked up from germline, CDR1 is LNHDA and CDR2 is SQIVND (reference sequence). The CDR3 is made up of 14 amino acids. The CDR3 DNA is TGTGCCAGTAGTGGATGGGACAGGGGCTACGAGCAGTACTTC. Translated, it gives CASSGWDRGYEQYF.

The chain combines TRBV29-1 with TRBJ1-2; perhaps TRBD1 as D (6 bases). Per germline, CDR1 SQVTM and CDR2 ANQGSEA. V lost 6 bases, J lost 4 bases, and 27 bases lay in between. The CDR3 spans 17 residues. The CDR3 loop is CSVAEKRGIRGSYGYTF. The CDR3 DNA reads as TGCAGCGTCGCGGAAAAGAGGGGGATCAGGGGAAGCTATGGCTACACCTTC. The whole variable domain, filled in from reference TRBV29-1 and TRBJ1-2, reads SAVISQKPSRDICQRGTSLTIQCQVDSQVTMMFWYRQQPGQSLTLIATANQGSEATYESGFVIDKFPISRPNLTFSTLTVSNMSPEDSSIYLCSVAEKRGIRGSYGYTFGSGTRLTVV.

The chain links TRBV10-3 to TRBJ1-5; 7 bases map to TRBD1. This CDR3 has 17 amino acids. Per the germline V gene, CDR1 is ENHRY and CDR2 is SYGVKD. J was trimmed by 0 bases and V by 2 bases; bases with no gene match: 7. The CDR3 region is CAISENRGPNSNQPQHF. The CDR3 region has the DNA TGTGCCATCAGTGAGAACAGGGGACCTAATAGCAATCAGCCCCAGCATTTT.

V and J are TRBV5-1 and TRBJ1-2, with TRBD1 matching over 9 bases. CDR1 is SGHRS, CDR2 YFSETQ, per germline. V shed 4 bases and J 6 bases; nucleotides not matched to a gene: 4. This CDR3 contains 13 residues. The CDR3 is CASSARTGDGYTF. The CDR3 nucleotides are TGCGCCAGCAGCGCCCGGACAGGGGATGGCTACACCTTC.

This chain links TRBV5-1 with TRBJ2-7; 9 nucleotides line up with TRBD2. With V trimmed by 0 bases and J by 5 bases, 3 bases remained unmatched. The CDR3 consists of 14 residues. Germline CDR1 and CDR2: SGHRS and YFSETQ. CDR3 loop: CASSLAASGNEQYF. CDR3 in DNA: TGCGCCAGCAGCTTGGCCGCTAGCGGGAACGAGCAGTACTTC.

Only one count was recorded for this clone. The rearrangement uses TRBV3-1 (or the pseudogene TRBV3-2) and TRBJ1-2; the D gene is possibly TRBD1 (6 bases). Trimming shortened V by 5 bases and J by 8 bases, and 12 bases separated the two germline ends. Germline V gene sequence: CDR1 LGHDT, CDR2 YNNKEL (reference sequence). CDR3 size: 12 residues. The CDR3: CASSDRTGGYTF. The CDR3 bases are TGTGCCAGCAGCGACAGAACAGGGGGCTACACCTTC.

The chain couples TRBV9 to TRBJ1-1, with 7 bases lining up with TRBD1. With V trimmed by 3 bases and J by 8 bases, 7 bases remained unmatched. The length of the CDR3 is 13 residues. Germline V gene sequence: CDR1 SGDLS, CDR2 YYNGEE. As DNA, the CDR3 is TGTGCCAGCAGCGCCGGACAGGTGAGGGAAGCTTTCTTT. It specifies CASSAGQVREAFF.

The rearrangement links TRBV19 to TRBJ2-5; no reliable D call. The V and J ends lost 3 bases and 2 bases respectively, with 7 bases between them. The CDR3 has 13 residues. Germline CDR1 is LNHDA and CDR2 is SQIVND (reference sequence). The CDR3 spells CASSISLQETQYF. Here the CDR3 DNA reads TGTGCCAGTAGTATTAGCCTTCAAGAGACCCAGTACTTC.

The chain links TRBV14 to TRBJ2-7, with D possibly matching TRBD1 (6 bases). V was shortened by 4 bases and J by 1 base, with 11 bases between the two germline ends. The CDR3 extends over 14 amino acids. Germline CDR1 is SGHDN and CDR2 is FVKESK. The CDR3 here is CASSLITGSYEQYF. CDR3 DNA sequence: TGTGCCAGCAGCCTTATTACAGGGTCCTACGAGCAGTACTTC.

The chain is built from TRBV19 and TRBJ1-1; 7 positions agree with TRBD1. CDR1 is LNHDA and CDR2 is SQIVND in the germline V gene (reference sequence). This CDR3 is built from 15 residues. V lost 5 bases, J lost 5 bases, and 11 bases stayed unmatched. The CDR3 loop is CASSARQGKGTEAFF. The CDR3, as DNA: TGTGCCAGTAGTGCCCGACAGGGTAAGGGGACTGAAGCTTTCTTT.

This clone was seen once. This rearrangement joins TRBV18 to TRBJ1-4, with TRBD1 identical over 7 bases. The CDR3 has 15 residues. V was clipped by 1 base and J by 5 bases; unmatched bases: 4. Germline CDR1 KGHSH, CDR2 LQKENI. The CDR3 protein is CASSPLGGSNEKLFF. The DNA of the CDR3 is TGTGCCAGCTCACCACTAGGGGGCTCCAATGAAAAACTGTTTTTT.

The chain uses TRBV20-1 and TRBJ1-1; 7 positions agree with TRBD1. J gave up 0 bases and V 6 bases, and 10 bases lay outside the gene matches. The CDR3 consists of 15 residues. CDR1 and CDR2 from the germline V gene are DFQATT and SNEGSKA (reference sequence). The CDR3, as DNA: TGCAGTGCGAGTGAAAGACAGGGATTGAACACTGAAGCTTTCTTT. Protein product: CSASERQGLNTEAFF.

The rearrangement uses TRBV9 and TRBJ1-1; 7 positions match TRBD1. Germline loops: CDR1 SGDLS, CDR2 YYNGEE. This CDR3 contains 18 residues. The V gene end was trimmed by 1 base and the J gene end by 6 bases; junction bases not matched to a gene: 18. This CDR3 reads CASSVLTGDLISGPEAFF. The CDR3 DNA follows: TGTGCCAGCAGCGTACTAACAGGGGATCTCATCAGTGGACCTGAAGCTTTCTTT.

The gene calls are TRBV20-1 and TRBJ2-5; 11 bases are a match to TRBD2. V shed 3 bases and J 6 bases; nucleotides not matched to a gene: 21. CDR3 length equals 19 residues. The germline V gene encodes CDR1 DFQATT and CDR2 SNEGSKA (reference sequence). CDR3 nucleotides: TGCAGTGCTAGTCCGATGGGGTTAGCGGGAGGGCTAACTCAGAAGACCCAGTACTTC. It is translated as CSASPMGLAGGLTQKTQYF.

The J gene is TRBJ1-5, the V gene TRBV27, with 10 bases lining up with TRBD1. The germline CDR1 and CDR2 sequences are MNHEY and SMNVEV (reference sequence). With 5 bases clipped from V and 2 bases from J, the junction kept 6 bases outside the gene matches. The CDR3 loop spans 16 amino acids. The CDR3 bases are TGTGCCAGCAGTCCATGGACAGGGGGTGGCAATCAGCCCCAGCATTTT. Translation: CASSPWTGGGNQPQHF.

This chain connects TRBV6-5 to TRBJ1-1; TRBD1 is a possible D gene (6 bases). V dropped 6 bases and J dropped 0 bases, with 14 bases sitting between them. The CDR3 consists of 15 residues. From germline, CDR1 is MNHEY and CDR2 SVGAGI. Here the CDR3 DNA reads TGTGCCAGCAGGCCTACGGGACAAATGAACACTGAAGCTTTCTTT. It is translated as CASRPTGQMNTEAFF.

Here the CDR3 reads CSVAQGQLAKNIQYF. CDR3 nucleotides: TGCAGCGTTGCCCAGGGACAGCTAGCCAAAAACATTCAGTACTTC. This chain uses TRBV29-1 with TRBJ2-4; 7 bases match TRBD1. Germline CDR1 reads SQVTM; CDR2 reads ANQGSEA. J was trimmed by 0 bases and V by 4 bases; bases with no gene match: 6. The CDR3 has 15 amino acids.

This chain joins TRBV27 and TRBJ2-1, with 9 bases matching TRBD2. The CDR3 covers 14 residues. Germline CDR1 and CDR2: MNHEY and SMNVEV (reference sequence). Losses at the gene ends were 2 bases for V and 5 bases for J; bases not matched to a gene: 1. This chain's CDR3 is CASSLTSGHNEQFF. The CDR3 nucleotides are TGTGCCAGCAGTTTAACTAGCGGGCACAATGAGCAGTTCTTC.

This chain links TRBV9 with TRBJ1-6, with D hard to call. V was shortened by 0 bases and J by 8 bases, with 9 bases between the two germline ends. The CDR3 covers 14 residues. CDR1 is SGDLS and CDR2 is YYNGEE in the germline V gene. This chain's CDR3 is CASSVGGTDSPLHF. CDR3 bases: TGTGCCAGCAGCGTAGGCGGTACGGATTCACCCCTCCACTTT.

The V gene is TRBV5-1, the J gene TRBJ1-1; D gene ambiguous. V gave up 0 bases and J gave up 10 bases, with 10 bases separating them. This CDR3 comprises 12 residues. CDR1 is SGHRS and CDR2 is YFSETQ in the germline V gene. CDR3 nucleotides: TGCGCCAGCAGCTTGGAACCCTCTAGAGCTTTCTTT. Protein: CASSLEPSRAFF.